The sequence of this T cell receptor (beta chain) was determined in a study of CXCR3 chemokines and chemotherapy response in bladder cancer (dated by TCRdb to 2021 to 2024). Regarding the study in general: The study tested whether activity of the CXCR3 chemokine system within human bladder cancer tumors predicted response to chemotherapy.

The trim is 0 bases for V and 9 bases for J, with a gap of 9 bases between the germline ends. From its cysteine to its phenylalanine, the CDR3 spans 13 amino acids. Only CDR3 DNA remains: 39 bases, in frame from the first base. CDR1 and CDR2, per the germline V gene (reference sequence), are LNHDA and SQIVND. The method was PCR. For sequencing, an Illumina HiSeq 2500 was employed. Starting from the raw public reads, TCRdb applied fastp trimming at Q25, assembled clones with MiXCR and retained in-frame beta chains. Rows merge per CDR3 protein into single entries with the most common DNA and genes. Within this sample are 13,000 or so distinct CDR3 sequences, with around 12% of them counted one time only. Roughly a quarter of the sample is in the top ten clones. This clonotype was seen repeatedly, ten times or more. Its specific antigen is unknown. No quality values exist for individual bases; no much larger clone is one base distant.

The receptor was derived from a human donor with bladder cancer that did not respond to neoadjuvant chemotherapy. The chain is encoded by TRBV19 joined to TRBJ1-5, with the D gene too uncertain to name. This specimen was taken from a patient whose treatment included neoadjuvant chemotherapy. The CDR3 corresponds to CASSIDLSGPQHF. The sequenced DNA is TGTGCCAGTAGTATAGACCTTTCAGGGCCCCAGCATTTT.